The clone carrying this T cell receptor (beta chain) was seen more than once but under ten times. The table came from immunoSEQ multiplex PCR; TCRdb's copy has only in-frame clones and leaves some out. The data show about 250,000 clones, 70% to 85% seen once. Deletions cut 3 bases from V and 0 bases from J, with 8 bases between. The CDR3 is 15 amino acids. CDR1 and CDR2 from the germline V gene are LNHDA and SQIVND (reference sequence). The entry originates in a study of blood T cell repertoires in COVID-19. In the study overall: T cells, B-cell-depleted T cells, or PBMCs provided the cDNA or gDNA that served as material.

This receptor was obtained from a woman in her thirties or forties with active or convalescent COVID-19. Material for sequencing was peripheral blood. The rearrangement joins TRBV19 to TRBJ1-4; D uncertain. The CDR3 here is CASSIRVSTNEKLFF. The DNA of the CDR3 is TGTGCCAGTAGTATCCGCGTTTCAACTAATGAAAAACTGTTTTTT.